Listed here are 32 T cell receptor beta chains from one sample, sequenced in a study of blood T cell repertoires in COVID-19. Measured with immunoSEQ multiplex PCR; TCRdb has only the in-frame clones, and not every one. Of approximately 240,000 clones in the sample, nearly 90% were seen once. Sample: peripheral blood. Every receptor here comes from a young woman who had recovered from COVID-19.

V and J are TRBV12-5 and TRBJ1-2; 8 bases agree with TRBD1. CDR1 LGHNT and CDR2 FRNRAP come from the germline V gene. This CDR3 is built from 15 residues. The trim removed 0 bases at V and 4 bases at J, leaving 4 bases unmatched. The CDR3 nucleotides are TGTGCTAGTGGTTTGGTTAGAGACAGGGGCTATGGCTACACCTTC. Residues: CASGLVRDRGYGYTF.

This chain connects TRBV10-2 to TRBJ2-1, with D perhaps matching TRBD1 (5 bases). There are 14 residues in the CDR3. Germline assignment: CDR1 WSHSY and CDR2 SAAADI. V lost 6 bases to trimming and J lost 4 bases, with 13 bases between them. The chain's CDR3 is CASRDKVGYNEQFF. The CDR3 nucleotides read TGCGCCAGCAGGGACAAGGTGGGATACAATGAGCAGTTCTTC.

This chain connects TRBV3-1 (or the pseudogene TRBV3-2) to TRBJ2-7; D perhaps matches TRBD1 (6 bases). The CDR3 contains 14 residues. Germline CDR1 and CDR2: LGHDT and YNNKEL (reference sequence). V shed 4 bases and J shed 0 bases, with 10 bases lying between them. The CDR3 sequence is CASSRQGNSYEQYF. In nucleotides, the CDR3 is TGTGCCAGCAGCCGTCAGGGGAACTCCTACGAGCAGTACTTC.

This clone was counted only a few times. The chain is built from TRBV6-2 or TRBV6-3 and TRBJ2-7; D perhaps matches TRBD1 (6 bases). CDR3 size: 15 residues. V lost 5 bases to trimming and J lost 1 base, with 15 bases between them. Germline assignment: CDR1 MNHEY and CDR2 SVGEGT. CDR3 region: CASSPSGDGSYEQYF. The CDR3 DNA follows: TGTGCCAGCAGTCCATCAGGGGATGGGTCCTACGAGCAGTACTTC.

The chain is built from TRBV19 and TRBJ1-2, with no clear D. The V and J ends lost 9 bases and 0 bases respectively, with 11 bases between them. CDR1 is LNHDA, CDR2 SQIVND, per germline (reference sequence). The CDR3 loop spans 13 amino acids. The CDR3 coding sequence is TGTGCCAGCCTCCCCGGGGCTAACTATGGCTACACCTTC. It encodes CASLPGANYGYTF.

Comment on this clone: This may be a read error, as it is one base from a much larger clone. J is TRBJ2-7 and V is TRBV6-2 or TRBV6-3; 10 bases align to TRBD2. The CDR3 runs 14 residues. Germline V gene lookup returns CDR1 MNHEY and CDR2 SVGEGT. J was trimmed by 0 bases and V by 6 bases; bases with no gene match: 2. The DNA of the CDR3 is TGTGCCAGCAGCGCTAGCGGGAGCTCCTACGAGCAGTACTTC. Translating it yields CASSASGSSYEQYF.

V and J are TRBV3-1 (or the pseudogene TRBV3-2) and TRBJ2-1; no definite D call. The CDR3 consists of 14 residues. Trimming left V 4 bases short and J 0 bases short, with 7 bases between. Germline values: CDR1 LGHDT, CDR2 YNNKEL (reference sequence). The CDR3 protein is CASSRRSSYNEQFF. As DNA, the CDR3 is TGTGCCAGCAGCCGCAGAAGCTCCTACAATGAGCAGTTCTTC.

This clone has only a few counts. This rearrangement joins TRBV6-5 to TRBJ2-1; D is unresolved. In germline, CDR1 is MNHEY, CDR2 SVGAGI. The CDR3 is 14 residues long. The V end was cut by 5 bases, the J end by 9 bases, with 17 bases between. DNA of the CDR3: TGTGCCAGCAGTCCTCCGTTCCGTCGGAGTGAGCAGTTCTTC. This translates into CASSPPFRRSEQFF.

This rearrangement joins TRBV19 to TRBJ2-2; D might be TRBD2 (5 bases). There are 14 residues in the CDR3. Trimming removed 6 bases at V and 1 base at J, with 9 bases between. Germline V gene sequence: CDR1 LNHDA, CDR2 SQIVND (reference sequence). Written as DNA, the CDR3 is TGTGCCAGTAGCCGGGGATGGAACACCGGGGAGCTGTTTTTT. Its translation is CASSRGWNTGELFF.

The V call is TRBV3-1 (or the pseudogene TRBV3-2), the J call TRBJ2-3, with a tentative D call TRBD2 (5 bases). Germline CDR1 is LGHDT and CDR2 is YNNKEL (reference sequence). The V end lost 2 bases, the J end lost 5 bases, and 8 bases lay between the germline ends. This CDR3 spans 13 amino acids. The CDR3 loop is CASSQLGVDTQYF. In nucleotides, the CDR3 is TGTGCCAGCAGCCAACTGGGAGTAGATACGCAGTATTTT.

The CDR3 DNA is TGTGCCAGTAGTACATCTAGCGGGAGGGCCAGAGATACGCAGTATTTT. Its protein product is CASSTSSGRARDTQYF. The chain recombines TRBV19 with TRBJ2-3; 12 bases line up with TRBD2. Germline lookup yields CDR1 LNHDA and CDR2 SQIVND (reference sequence). J gave up 5 bases and V 4 bases, and 7 bases lay outside the gene matches. CDR3 length: 16 amino acids.

This rearrangement joins TRBV10-3 to TRBJ2-1; D ambiguous. This CDR3 has 11 residues. Germline V lookup: CDR1 ENHRY, CDR2 SYGVKD. The V end was cut by 4 bases, the J end by 6 bases, with 4 bases between. CDR3: CAISASNEQFF. DNA for the CDR3: TGTGCCATCAGTGCATCCAATGAGCAGTTCTTC.

This clone appeared a single time. The rearrangement links TRBV24-1 to TRBJ1-4; 7 positions agree with TRBD1. The CDR3 sequence is 15 residues long. The V gene's germline CDR1 is KGHDR and CDR2 SFDVKD. Trimming took 7 bases from V and 3 from J; bases not matched to a gene: 7. This CDR3 is CATSDPGTANEKLFF. DNA of the CDR3: TGTGCCACCAGCGACCCGGGGACAGCTAATGAAAAACTGTTTTTT.

The chain carries TRBV4-1 and TRBJ2-1; D gene uncertain. In germline, CDR1 is MGHRA, CDR2 YSYEKL. The CDR3 extends over 15 amino acids. V was clipped by 0 bases and J by 0 bases, with 6 bases between them. DNA for the CDR3: TGCGCCAGCAGCCAAGATTCCGGCTCCTACAATGAGCAGTTCTTC. Translating gives CASSQDSGSYNEQFF.

This rearrangement joins TRBV10-2 to TRBJ1-1; no definite D call. V was trimmed by 2 bases and J by 11 bases, leaving 18 bases between them. This CDR3 region has 14 residues. CDR1 is WSHSY, CDR2 SAAADI, per germline. The CDR3 region is CASSEAASLGYAFF. CDR3 nucleotide sequence: TGCGCCAGCAGTGAGGCAGCGAGCCTTGGGTATGCTTTCTTT.

This clone occurred many times. The chain joins TRBV5-4 to TRBJ2-5; D might be TRBD1 (6 bases). V was clipped by 5 bases and J by 2 bases, with 16 bases between them. The CDR3 spans 15 residues. Per germline, CDR1 SGHNT and CDR2 YYREEE (reference sequence). In DNA form, the CDR3 reads TGTGCCAGCAGATTCGCATTAAGGGGGCAAGAGACCCAGTACTTC. Translating gives CASRFALRGQETQYF.

The V gene is TRBV9, the J gene TRBJ2-7; 10 nucleotides align to TRBD2. V lost 0 bases and J lost 0; bases outside the gene matches: 27. CDR3 length equals 24 residues. Per the germline V gene, CDR1 is SGDLS and CDR2 is YYNGEE. The CDR3 loop reads CASSVAWASGSQLSSFLSSYEQYF. The CDR3 bases are TGTGCCAGCAGCGTAGCTTGGGCTAGCGGGAGCCAACTTTCCTCATTCCTGAGCTCCTACGAGCAGTACTTC.

As DNA, the CDR3 is TGTGCCAGCAGCTTGTCTTCCAGGGATGGAGAGACCCAGTACTTC. Translating gives CASSLSSRDGETQYF. The rearrangement uses TRBV7-2 and TRBJ2-5; the D gene is possibly TRBD1 (5 bases). Germline V gene lookup returns CDR1 SGHTA and CDR2 FQGNSA. The CDR3 contains 15 residues. V lost 3 bases and J 4 bases, leaving 15 bases between the germline ends.

CDR3 protein: CASSLSWGRTDTQYF. The CDR3 nucleotides read TGTGCCAGCAGCTTATCCTGGGGGAGGACAGATACGCAGTATTTT. The chain is built from TRBV7-3 and TRBJ2-3; the D gene is possibly TRBD2 (6 bases). V was shortened by 2 bases and J by 3 bases, with 12 bases between the two germline ends. Germline CDR1 is SGHTA and CDR2 is FQGTGA. The CDR3 length is 15 residues.

The rearrangement uses TRBV7-3 and TRBJ2-1; 14 bases line up with TRBD2. CDR1 SGHTA and CDR2 FQGTGA come from the germline V gene. The CDR3 sequence is 14 residues long. The J segment lost 15 bases and the V segment lost 5 bases, leaving 9 bases of the junction unmatched. CDR3 sequence: CASSDRLAGGDRFF. CDR3 coding DNA: TGTGCCAGCAGCGACCGACTAGCGGGAGGGGATCGGTTCTTC. Looking up the rest from reference TRBV7-3 and TRBJ2-1 gives the full variable domain: GAGVSQTPSNKVTEKGKYVELRCDPISGHTALYWYRQSLGQGPEFLIYFQGTGAADDSGLPNDRFFAVRPEGSVSTLKIQRTERGDSAVYLCASSDRLAGGDRFFGPGTRLTVL.

The chain is built from TRBV12-3 or TRBV12-4 and TRBJ1-5, with D uncertain. The CDR3 length is 13 residues. The ends were cut back, 3 bases at V and 7 bases at J, with 10 bases in the middle. CDR3 loop: CASSFLYGQPQHF. The CDR3 nucleotides read TGTGCCAGCAGTTTCCTATACGGGCAGCCCCAGCATTTT.

The V and J genes are TRBV27 and TRBJ1-5; D gene ambiguous. This CDR3 has 13 residues. Germline CDR1 MNHEY, CDR2 SMNVEV (reference sequence). V lost 3 bases to trimming and J lost 2 bases, with 5 bases between them. The CDR3 is CASSLQGNQPQHF. In DNA, the CDR3 is TGTGCCAGCAGTTTGCAGGGCAATCAGCCCCAGCATTTT.

The chain has TRBV13 and TRBJ1-3; D might be TRBD1 (5 bases). CDR3 length: 15 residues. Trimming shortened V by 1 base and J by 11 bases, and 18 bases separated the two germline ends. Germline lookup yields CDR1 PRHDT and CDR2 FYEKMQ (reference sequence). CDR3 sequence: CASSLVAAVGHAIYF. The CDR3 DNA reads TGTGCCAGCAGCTTAGTGGCGGCAGTAGGACACGCCATATATTTT.

The rearrangement uses TRBV4-3 and TRBJ2-7; D is possibly TRBD2 (6 bases). Per germline, CDR1 LGHNA and CDR2 YSLEER. V lost 4 bases and J 0 bases, leaving 10 bases between the germline ends. This CDR3 has 14 amino acids. This CDR3 reads CASSRDWSSYEQYF. CDR3 nucleotides: TGCGCCAGCAGCCGGGACTGGAGCTCCTACGAGCAGTACTTC.

Turning to this clone: A much larger clone differs from this one at a single base, so this may be a read error. The CDR3 spells CASRLGQNTEAFF. CDR3 sequence (DNA): TGTGCCAGCAGGCTGGGACAGAACACTGAAGCTTTCTTT. The V call is TRBV6-5, the J call TRBJ1-1, with D perhaps matching TRBD1 (6 bases). Germline V gives CDR1 MNHEY, CDR2 SVGAGI. The CDR3 loop spans 13 amino acids. V lost 6 bases, J lost 1 base, and 9 bases lay in between.

The V call is TRBV11-2, the J call TRBJ2-1; 7 nucleotides agree with TRBD2. The CDR3 extends over 17 amino acids. The V segment lost 1 base and the J segment 1 base; nucleotides outside the gene matches: 7. CDR1 and CDR2 (germline): SGHAT, FQNNGV. The CDR3 DNA reads TGTGCCAGCAGCTTAGTGGGCGGGAGAGGGTCCTACAATGAGCAGTTCTTC. Protein product: CASSLVGGRGSYNEQFF. Using reference TRBV11-2 and TRBJ2-1 for the parts outside the CDR3, the full variable domain is EAGVAQSPRYKIIEKRQSVAFWCNPISGHATLYWYQQILGQGPKLLIQFQNNGVVDDSQLPKDRFSAERLKGVDSTLKIQPAKLEDSAVYLCASSLVGGRGSYNEQFFGPGTRLTVL.

V and J are TRBV6-5 and TRBJ2-1, with D uncertain. CDR3 length equals 13 residues. Trimming removed 6 bases at V and 1 base at J, with 7 bases between. CDR1 MNHEY and CDR2 SVGAGI come from the germline V gene. The DNA for the CDR3 is TGTGCCAGCAGCACAAAGTCCTACAATGAGCAGTTCTTC. Its protein is CASSTKSYNEQFF.

V is TRBV19 and J is TRBJ2-7, with D maybe TRBD2 (5 bases). The CDR3 consists of 15 residues. V was shortened by 7 bases and J by 2 bases, with 18 bases between the two germline ends. Germline V gene sequence: CDR1 LNHDA, CDR2 SQIVND (reference sequence). The CDR3 protein is CASNPSRDLAYEQYF. The CDR3 coding sequence is TGTGCCAGTAATCCAAGCCGGGATTTGGCCTACGAGCAGTACTTC.

The V and J genes are TRBV24-1 and TRBJ2-7, with TRBD2 matching 10 bases. Germline V CDR1 and CDR2: KGHDR, SFDVKD. With 1 base clipped from V and 1 base from J, the junction kept 3 bases outside the gene matches. This CDR3 has 16 amino acids. The CDR3 here is CATSDFPTSGSYEQYF. In DNA form, the CDR3 reads TGTGCCACCAGTGATTTCCCGACTAGCGGGTCCTACGAGCAGTACTTC.

This clone has a single count. The CDR3 bases are TGTGCCAGCTCACCACTAGTAGGGGCCGGAAGCACTGAAGCTTTCTTT. This codes for CASSPLVGAGSTEAFF. The genes are TRBV18 and TRBJ1-1; D perhaps matches TRBD1 (5 bases). CDR1 is KGHSH, CDR2 LQKENI, per germline. The CDR3 has 16 residues. Trimming stripped 1 base from V and 4 bases from J, with 16 bases between.

The V and J genes are TRBV6-2 or TRBV6-3 and TRBJ2-1, with D possibly being TRBD2 (5 bases). Trimming took off 5 bases at V and 8 bases at J, with 19 bases between the two ends. Germline CDR1 reads MNHEY; CDR2 reads SVGEGT. The length of the CDR3 is 15 residues. The CDR3 region is CASSPTHGVKDEQFF. As DNA, the CDR3 is TGTGCCAGCAGTCCCACCCACGGGGTGAAGGATGAGCAGTTCTTC.

The chain uses TRBV6-6 and TRBJ1-4; no definite D call. V lost 5 bases and J 10 bases, leaving 17 bases between the germline ends. Germline CDR1 reads MNHNY; CDR2 reads SVGAGI (reference sequence). This CDR3 has 14 amino acids. CDR3 sequence reads: CASSLPRGLGKLFF. CDR3 nucleotide sequence: TGTGCCAGCAGTCTTCCCAGAGGCCTAGGAAAACTGTTTTTT.